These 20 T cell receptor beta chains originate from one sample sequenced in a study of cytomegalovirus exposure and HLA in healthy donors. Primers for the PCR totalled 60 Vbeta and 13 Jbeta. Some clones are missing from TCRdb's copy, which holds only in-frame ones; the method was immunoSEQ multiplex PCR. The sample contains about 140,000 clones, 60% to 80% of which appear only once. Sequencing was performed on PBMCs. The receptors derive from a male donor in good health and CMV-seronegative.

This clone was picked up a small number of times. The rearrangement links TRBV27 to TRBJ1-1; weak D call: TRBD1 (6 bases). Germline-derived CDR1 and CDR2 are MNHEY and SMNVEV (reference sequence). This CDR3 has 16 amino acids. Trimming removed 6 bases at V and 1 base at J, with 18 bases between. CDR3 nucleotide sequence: TGTGCCAGCAGACCCCTGACAGGCTCCGGGAACACTGAAGCTTTCTTT. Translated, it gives CASRPLTGSGNTEAFF.

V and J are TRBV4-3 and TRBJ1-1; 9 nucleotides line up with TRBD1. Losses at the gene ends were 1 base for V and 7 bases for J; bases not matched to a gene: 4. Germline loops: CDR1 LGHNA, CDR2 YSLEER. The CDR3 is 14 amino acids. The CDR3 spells CASSQGTGAFEAFF. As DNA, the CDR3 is TGCGCCAGCAGCCAAGGGACAGGGGCCTTTGAAGCTTTCTTT.

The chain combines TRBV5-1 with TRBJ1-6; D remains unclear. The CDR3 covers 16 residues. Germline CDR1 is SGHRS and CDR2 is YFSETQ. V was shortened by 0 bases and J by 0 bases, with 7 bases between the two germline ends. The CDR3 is CASSLGLSSYNSPLHF. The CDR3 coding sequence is TGCGCCAGCAGCTTGGGGTTGAGCTCCTATAATTCACCCCTCCACTTT.

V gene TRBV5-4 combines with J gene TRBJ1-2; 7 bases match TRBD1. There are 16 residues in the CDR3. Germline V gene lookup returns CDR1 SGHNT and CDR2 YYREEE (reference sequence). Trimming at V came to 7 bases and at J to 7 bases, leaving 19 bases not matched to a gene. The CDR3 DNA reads TGTGCCAGCGGCGGGACAGATAATATCCCCGTCGGTGGCTACACCTTC. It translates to CASGGTDNIPVGGYTF.

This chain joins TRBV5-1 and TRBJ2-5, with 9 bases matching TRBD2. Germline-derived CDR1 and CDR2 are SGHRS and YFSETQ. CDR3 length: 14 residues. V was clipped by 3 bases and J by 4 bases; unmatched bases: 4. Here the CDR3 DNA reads TGCGCCAGCAGCTCCTTAGCGGGGGTAGAGACCCAGTACTTC. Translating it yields CASSSLAGVETQYF.

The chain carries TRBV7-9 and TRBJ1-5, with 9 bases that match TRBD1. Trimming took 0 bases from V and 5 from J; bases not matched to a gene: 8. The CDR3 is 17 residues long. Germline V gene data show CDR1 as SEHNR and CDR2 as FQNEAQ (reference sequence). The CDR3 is CASSLAWDRVSYQPQHF. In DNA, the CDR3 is TGTGCCAGCAGCTTAGCCTGGGACAGGGTAAGTTATCAGCCCCAGCATTTT. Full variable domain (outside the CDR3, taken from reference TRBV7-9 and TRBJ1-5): DTGVSQNPRHKITKRGQNVTFRCDPISEHNRLYWYRQTLGQGPEFLTYFQNEAQLEKSRLLSDRFSAERPKGSFSTLEIQRTEQGDSAMYLCASSLAWDRVSYQPQHFGDGTRLSIL.

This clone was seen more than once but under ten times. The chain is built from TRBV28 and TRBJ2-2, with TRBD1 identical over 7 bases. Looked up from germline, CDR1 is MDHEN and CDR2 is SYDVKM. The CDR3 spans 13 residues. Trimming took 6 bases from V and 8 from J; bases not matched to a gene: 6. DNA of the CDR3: TGTGCCAGCAGCGAACAGGGGAAAGGGGAGCTGTTTTTT. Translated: CASSEQGKGELFF.

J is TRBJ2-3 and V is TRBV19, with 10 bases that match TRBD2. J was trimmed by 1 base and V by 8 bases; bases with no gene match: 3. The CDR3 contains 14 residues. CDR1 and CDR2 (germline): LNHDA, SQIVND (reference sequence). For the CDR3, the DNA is TGTGCCAGTGCCGGGACTAGCGGCACAGATACGCAGTATTTT. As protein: CASAGTSGTDTQYF.

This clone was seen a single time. CDR3 sequence reads: CASSYPTAGITEAFF. The CDR3 bases are TGTGCCAGCAGTTACCCGACAGCGGGGATCACTGAAGCTTTCTTT. The gene calls are TRBV6-5 and TRBJ1-1; D possibly corresponds to TRBD1 (5 bases). The CDR3 spans 15 residues. Per germline, CDR1 MNHEY and CDR2 SVGAGI. The V end was cut by 2 bases, the J end by 4 bases, with 14 bases between.

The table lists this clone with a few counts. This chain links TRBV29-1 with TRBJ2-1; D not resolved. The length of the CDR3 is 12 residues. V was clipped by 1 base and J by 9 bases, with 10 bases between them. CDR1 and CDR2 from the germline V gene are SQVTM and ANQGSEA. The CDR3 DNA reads TGCAGCGTTGAAGGCGAGGCGAGTGAGCAGTTCTTC. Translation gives CSVEGEASEQFF.

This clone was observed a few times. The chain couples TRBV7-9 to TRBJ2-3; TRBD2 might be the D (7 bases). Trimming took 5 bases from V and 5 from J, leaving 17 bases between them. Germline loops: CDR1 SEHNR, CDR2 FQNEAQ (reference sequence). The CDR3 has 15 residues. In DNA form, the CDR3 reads TGTGCCAGCAGCGAAGGGGGGGGCTATTTAGATACGCAGTATTTT. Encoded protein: CASSEGGGYLDTQYF.

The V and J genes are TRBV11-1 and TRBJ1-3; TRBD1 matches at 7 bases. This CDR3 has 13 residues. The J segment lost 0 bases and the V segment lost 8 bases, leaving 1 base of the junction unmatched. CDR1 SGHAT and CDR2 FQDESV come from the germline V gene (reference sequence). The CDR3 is CASGQDSGNTIYF. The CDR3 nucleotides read TGTGCCAGCGGACAGGACTCTGGAAACACCATATATTTT.

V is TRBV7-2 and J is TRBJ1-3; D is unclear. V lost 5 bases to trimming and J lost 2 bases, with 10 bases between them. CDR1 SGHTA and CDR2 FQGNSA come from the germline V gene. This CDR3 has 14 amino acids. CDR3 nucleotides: TGTGCCAGCAGCCCTGAGGGCACTGGAAACACCATATATTTT. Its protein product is CASSPEGTGNTIYF.

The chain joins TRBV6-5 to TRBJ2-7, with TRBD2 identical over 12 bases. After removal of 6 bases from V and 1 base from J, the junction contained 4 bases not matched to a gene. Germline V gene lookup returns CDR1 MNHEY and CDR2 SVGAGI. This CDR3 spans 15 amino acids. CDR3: CASRQTSGGSYEQYF. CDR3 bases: TGTGCCAGCAGGCAGACTAGCGGGGGTTCCTACGAGCAGTACTTC.

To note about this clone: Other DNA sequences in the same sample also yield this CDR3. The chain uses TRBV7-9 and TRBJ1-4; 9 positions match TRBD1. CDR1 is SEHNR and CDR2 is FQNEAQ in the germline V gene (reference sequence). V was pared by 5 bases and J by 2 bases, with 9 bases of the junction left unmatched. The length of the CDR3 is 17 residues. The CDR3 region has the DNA TGTGCCAGCAGCGTAGAATTCGGACAGGGGACTAATGAAAAACTGTTTTTT. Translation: CASSVEFGQGTNEKLFF.

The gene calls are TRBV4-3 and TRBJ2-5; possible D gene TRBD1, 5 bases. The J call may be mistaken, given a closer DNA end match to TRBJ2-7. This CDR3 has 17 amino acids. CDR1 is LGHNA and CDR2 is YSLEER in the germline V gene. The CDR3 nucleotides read TGCGCCAGCAGCCAAGATCTGGGAAAGAAGGGGCACTACGAGCAGTACTTC. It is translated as CASSQDLGKKGHYEQYF.

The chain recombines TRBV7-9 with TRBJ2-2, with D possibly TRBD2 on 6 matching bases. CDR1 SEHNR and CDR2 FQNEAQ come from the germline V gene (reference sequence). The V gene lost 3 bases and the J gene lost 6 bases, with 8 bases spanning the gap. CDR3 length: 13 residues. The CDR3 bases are TGTGCCAGCAGCTTGGGGGACTCCGGGGAGCTGTTTTTT. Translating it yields CASSLGDSGELFF.

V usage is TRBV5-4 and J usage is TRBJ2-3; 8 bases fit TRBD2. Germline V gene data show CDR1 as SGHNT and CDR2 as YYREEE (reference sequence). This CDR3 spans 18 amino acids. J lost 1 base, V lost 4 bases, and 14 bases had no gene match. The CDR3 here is CASSPSGGPFVGTDTQYF. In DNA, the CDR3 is TGTGCCAGCAGCCCTTCGGGGGGGCCTTTTGTTGGCACAGATACGCAGTATTTT.

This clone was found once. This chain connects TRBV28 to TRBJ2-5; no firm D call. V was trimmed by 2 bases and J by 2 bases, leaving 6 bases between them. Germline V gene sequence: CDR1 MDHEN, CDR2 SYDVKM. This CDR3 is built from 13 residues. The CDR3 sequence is CASSLGQQETQYF. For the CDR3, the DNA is TGTGCCAGCAGTTTAGGGCAGCAAGAGACCCAGTACTTC.

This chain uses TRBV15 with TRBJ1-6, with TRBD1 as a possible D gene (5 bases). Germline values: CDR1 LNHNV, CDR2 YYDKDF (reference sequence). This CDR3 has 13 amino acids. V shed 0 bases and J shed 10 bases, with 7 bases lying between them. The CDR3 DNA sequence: TGTGCCACCAGCAGAGATCGACAGTCACCCCTCCACTTT. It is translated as CATSRDRQSPLHF.